This TCR beta chain was documented in a study of blood T cell repertoires in COVID-19. Looking at the study overall: Samples came from the United States, Italy and Spain, spanning acute and convalescent COVID-19. From T cells, B-cell-depleted T cells, or PBMCs came the material, which was cDNA or gDNA.

Trimming removed 0 bases at V and 5 bases at J, with 7 bases between. In germline, CDR1 is SGHTA, CDR2 FQGNSA. CDR3 length: 14 amino acids. Using immunoSEQ multiplex PCR, the repertoire was profiled, and TCRdb retains in-frame clones only, with some absent. The table includes around 120,000 clones, approximately 80% detected once. The specimen sequenced was peripheral blood. The chain is built from TRBV7-2 and TRBJ2-2; D unresolved. This sequence originates from an elderly woman with acute or convalescent COVID-19. The CDR3 coding sequence is TGTGCCAGCAGCTTAGCGGCCTTTACCGGGGAGCTGTTTTTT. Its translation: CASSLAAFTGELFF.